A single sample gave rise to the 27 T cell receptor beta chains below, sequenced in a study of cytomegalovirus exposure and HLA in healthy donors. The PCR employed 60 Vbeta primers together with 13 Jbeta primers. The data were produced by immunoSEQ multiplex PCR, yet TCRdb's version contains in-frame clones alone and is incomplete. The sample includes about 150,000 clones, roughly 77% seen only once; the top ten take approximately 8%. The sample comprised PBMCs. Receptor source: a young man in good health and CMV-seropositive.

CDR3 sequence: CASSLRTGSPNSNNEQFF. The CDR3, as DNA: TGCGCCAGCAGCTTACGAACAGGGTCACCAAACTCTAACAATGAGCAGTTCTTC. The V gene is TRBV5-1, the J gene TRBJ2-1, with D tentatively TRBD1 (6 bases). With 2 bases removed from V and 5 bases from J, the gap between germline ends came to 23 bases. This CDR3 has 18 amino acids. Per the germline V gene, CDR1 is SGHRS and CDR2 is YFSETQ.

This clone was recorded only once. V and J are TRBV27 and TRBJ1-1, with D hard to call. The ends were cut back, 3 bases at V and 4 bases at J, with 12 bases in the middle. CDR3 length equals 14 residues. Per germline, CDR1 MNHEY and CDR2 SMNVEV (reference sequence). The CDR3 loop reads CASSLAGRGTEAFF. In nucleotides, the CDR3 is TGTGCCAGCAGTTTGGCGGGTCGAGGCACTGAAGCTTTCTTT.

The rearrangement joins TRBV7-9 to TRBJ1-5; D remains unclear. The CDR3 contains 15 residues. Germline V gene lookup returns CDR1 SEHNR and CDR2 FQNEAQ (reference sequence). Trimming shortened V by 0 bases and J by 5 bases, and 11 bases separated the two germline ends. The CDR3 region is CASSLARAGYQPQHF. CDR3 bases: TGTGCCAGCAGCTTAGCGAGGGCAGGTTATCAGCCCCAGCATTTT.

In this sample, this clone turned up a few times. V is TRBV5-5 and J is TRBJ1-1; 7 bases agree with TRBD1. Losses at the gene ends were 0 bases for V and 1 base for J; bases not matched to a gene: 9. The V gene's germline CDR1 is SGHKS and CDR2 YYEKEE (reference sequence). The CDR3 has 17 residues. The chain's CDR3 is CASSLERGRTWNTEAFF. The CDR3 nucleotides are TGTGCCAGCAGCTTGGAGAGGGGGCGGACATGGAACACTGAAGCTTTCTTT.

The table lists this clone with a few counts. The CDR3 DNA is TGCGCCAGCAGCTTGCCTGAGGGAAACCTTAACTATGGCTACACCTTC. Encoded protein: CASSLPEGNLNYGYTF. V gene TRBV5-1 combines with J gene TRBJ1-2, with D unclear. Germline-derived CDR1 and CDR2 are SGHRS and YFSETQ. This CDR3 comprises 16 residues. Trimming removed 1 base at V and 1 base at J, with 14 bases between. Full variable domain (remainder filled in from reference TRBV5-1 and TRBJ1-2): KAGVTQTPRYLIKTRGQQVTLSCSPISGHRSVSWYQQTPGQGLQFLFEYFSETQRNKGNFPGRFSGRQFSNSRSEMNVSTLELGDSALYLCASSLPEGNLNYGYTFGSGTRLTVV.

The chain carries TRBV6-4 and TRBJ1-2; D is perhaps TRBD1 (6 bases). The CDR3 consists of 14 residues. The germline V and J ends were trimmed by 1 base and 4 bases, with 10 bases remaining between them. Germline CDR1 is MRHNA and CDR2 is SNTAGT. As DNA, the CDR3 is TGTGCCAGCAGTGACTGGCAGGGGAGCTATGGCTACACCTTC. Protein product: CASSDWQGSYGYTF.

The J gene is TRBJ1-1, the V gene TRBV18, with a possible D match to TRBD1 (6 bases). The V end lost 0 bases, the J end lost 3 bases, and 14 bases lay between the germline ends. CDR3 length: 16 residues. Germline assignment: CDR1 KGHSH and CDR2 LQKENI. CDR3: CASSPPVGRGYTEAFF. CDR3 DNA: TGTGCCAGCTCACCACCGGTGGGCAGGGGCTACACTGAAGCTTTCTTT.

The CDR3 spells CAWAPPDLRGVPGKTDTQYF. DNA of the CDR3: TGTGCCTGGGCCCCTCCCGATCTGCGGGGGGTCCCCGGGAAGACAGATACGCAGTATTTT. This chain uses TRBV30 with TRBJ2-3, with 8 bases identical to TRBD2. The CDR3 is 20 amino acids. Germline V gene sequence: CDR1 GTSNPN, CDR2 SVGIG (reference sequence). The trim removed 5 bases at V and 3 bases at J, leaving 25 bases unmatched.

The chain is built from TRBV5-5 and TRBJ1-5, with a weak D call TRBD1 (5 bases). The CDR3 runs to 15 residues. Germline V gene data show CDR1 as SGHKS and CDR2 as YYEKEE (reference sequence). Trimming stripped 0 bases from V and 5 bases from J, with 12 bases between. The CDR3 DNA reads TGTGCCAGCAGCTTGGGGGCAGGGCGAGATCAGCCCCAGCATTTT. Its translation: CASSLGAGRDQPQHF.

The V gene is TRBV7-9, the J gene TRBJ2-5, with TRBD2 matching 7 bases. Germline values: CDR1 SEHNR, CDR2 FQNEAQ (reference sequence). Losses at the gene ends were 5 bases for V and 3 bases for J; bases not matched to a gene: 6. The CDR3 spans 14 residues. CDR3 nucleotide sequence: TGTGCCAGCAGCCGTAGACTAGCCGAAGAGACCCAGTACTTC. Amino acid sequence: CASSRRLAEETQYF.

The chain couples TRBV5-1 to TRBJ2-1; TRBD2 matches at 13 bases. Looked up from germline, CDR1 is SGHRS and CDR2 is YFSETQ. CDR3 size: 16 residues. Unmatched junction bases numbered 4, after V lost 3 bases and J lost 4 bases. This CDR3 is CASSYSGLAGYNEQFF. For the CDR3, the DNA is TGCGCCAGCAGCTACTCGGGACTAGCGGGATACAATGAGCAGTTCTTC.

The J gene is TRBJ1-2, the V gene TRBV11-2, with 11 positions matching TRBD1. The CDR3 is made up of 15 amino acids. V lost 0 bases to trimming and J lost 10 bases; unmatched junction nucleotides: 7. CDR1 is SGHAT and CDR2 is FQNNGV in the germline V gene. DNA of the CDR3: TGTGCCAGCAGCTTAGAGTGGACAGGGGGCTCTGTCTACACCTTC. It is translated as CASSLEWTGGSVYTF.

The rearrangement uses TRBV4-1 and TRBJ1-1; 7 bases map to TRBD1. The CDR3 runs 18 residues. Losses at the gene ends were 1 base for V and 5 bases for J; bases not matched to a gene: 16. Germline CDR1 and CDR2: MGHRA and YSYEKL. CDR3 loop: CASSQGNPTGRPYTEAFF. In DNA, the CDR3 is TGCGCCAGCAGCCAAGGCAACCCGACAGGGCGTCCGTATACTGAAGCTTTCTTT.

Concerning this clone itself: Other DNA sequences in the same sample also yield this CDR3. The V call is TRBV4-2, the J call TRBJ2-2, with D perhaps TRBD1 (6 bases). V dropped 0 bases and J dropped 5 bases, with 10 bases sitting between them. There are 15 residues in the CDR3. Germline-derived CDR1 and CDR2 are LGHNA and YNFKEQ. The CDR3 sequence is CASSQESRGTGELFF. The CDR3 DNA sequence: TGTGCCAGCAGCCAAGAGAGCAGGGGAACCGGGGAGCTGTTTTTT.

CDR3 DNA: TGTGCCAGCAACTACCTATGGACAGGAAAATATGGCTACACCTTC. This gives the protein CASNYLWTGKYGYTF. The V call is TRBV27, the J call TRBJ1-2, with 7 bases fitting TRBD1. The germline V gene encodes CDR1 MNHEY and CDR2 SMNVEV (reference sequence). V lost 7 bases to trimming and J lost 5 bases; unmatched junction nucleotides: 13. CDR3 length: 15 residues.

This chain joins TRBV9 and TRBJ1-2, with a possible D match to TRBD1 (5 bases). V was pared by 5 bases and J by 2 bases, with 19 bases between. CDR1 and CDR2 (germline): SGDLS, YYNGEE. The length of the CDR3 is 16 residues. The CDR3 coding sequence is TGTGCCAGCAGTGACGACAAGACAGCTGTAAACTATGGCTACACCTTC. Translating it yields CASSDDKTAVNYGYTF.

This clone has just a few counts. The chain uses TRBV5-4 and TRBJ1-3, with no clear D. This CDR3 is 16 amino acids long. Germline CDR1 reads SGHNT; CDR2 reads YYREEE (reference sequence). Trimming left V 2 bases short and J 0 bases short, with 12 bases between. The CDR3 sequence is CASSFQASSSGNTIYF. CDR3 bases: TGTGCCAGCAGCTTTCAGGCCTCAAGCTCTGGAAACACCATATATTTT.

This chain connects TRBV29-1 to TRBJ1-2; D gene ambiguous. This CDR3 has 13 residues. Trimming left V 6 bases short and J 3 bases short, with 14 bases between. CDR1 is SQVTM and CDR2 is ANQGSEA in the germline V gene. In DNA, the CDR3 is TGCAGCGTCGTCGTAGTCTCTGACTATGGCTACACCTTC. This gives the protein CSVVVVSDYGYTF. Looking up the rest from reference TRBV29-1 and TRBJ1-2 gives the full variable domain: SAVISQKPSRDICQRGTSLTIQCQVDSQVTMMFWYRQQPGQSLTLIATANQGSEATYESGFVIDKFPISRPNLTFSTLTVSNMSPEDSSIYLCSVVVVSDYGYTFGSGTRLTVV.

V and J are TRBV28 and TRBJ2-7; TRBD2 matches at 8 bases. Germline V CDR1 and CDR2: MDHEN, SYDVKM. V lost 6 bases to trimming and J lost 4 bases; unmatched junction nucleotides: 8. The CDR3 runs to 14 residues. DNA of the CDR3: TGTGCCAGCAGGGGTGCGGCGGGGGGTTACGAGCAGTACTTC. It yields the protein CASRGAAGGYEQYF.

The chain combines TRBV5-1 with TRBJ1-2; 8 bases line up with TRBD1. After removal of 0 bases from V and 4 bases from J, the junction contained 8 bases not matched to a gene. CDR3 length: 16 amino acids. From germline, CDR1 is SGHRS and CDR2 YFSETQ. This CDR3 reads CASSLGTGSLGYGYTF. CDR3 in DNA: TGCGCCAGCAGCTTGGGGACAGGGAGTCTGGGCTATGGCTACACCTTC.

Concerning this clone: This sample includes further DNA sequences coding for the same CDR3. J is TRBJ2-3 and V is TRBV5-4; TRBD2 might be the D (6 bases). The CDR3 is made up of 14 amino acids. Trimming pared 3 bases from V and 1 base from J, leaving 9 bases between. In germline, CDR1 is SGHNT, CDR2 YYREEE (reference sequence). CDR3: CASSSGGGTDTQYF. The CDR3 DNA is TGTGCCAGCAGCTCAGGCGGGGGCACAGATACGCAGTATTTT.

A note on this clone: Other DNA variants within this sample encode the same CDR3. The rearrangement links TRBV6-5 to TRBJ1-2; a possible D gene is TRBD1 (6 bases). CDR1 and CDR2 from the germline V gene are MNHEY and SVGAGI. The CDR3 has 12 residues. V was cut by 6 bases and J by 8 bases, with 13 bases left in between. CDR3 sequence reads: CASSRGAGGYTF. As DNA, the CDR3 is TGTGCCAGCAGCCGGGGGGCCGGCGGCTACACCTTC.

The chain carries TRBV2 and TRBJ1-6; 8 bases align to TRBD1. The CDR3 runs to 16 residues. V was pared by 7 bases and J by 7 bases, with 12 bases of the junction left unmatched. Germline V gene data show CDR1 as SNHLY and CDR2 as FYNNEI. CDR3 in amino acids: CASTVDRALKNSPLHF. The CDR3 nucleotides read TGTGCCAGCACTGTGGACAGGGCTCTGAAAAATTCACCCCTCCACTTT.

V is TRBV4-2 and J is TRBJ2-5; a weak D match, TRBD1 (5 bases). V was trimmed by 2 bases and J by 1 base, leaving 11 bases between them. This CDR3 is built from 15 residues. CDR1 is LGHNA, CDR2 YNFKEQ, per germline. This chain's CDR3 is CASSQIGVLQETQYF. The CDR3 coding sequence is TGTGCCAGCAGCCAAATAGGGGTTCTCCAAGAGACCCAGTACTTC.

This chain uses TRBV5-6 with TRBJ1-1, with TRBD1 identical over 11 bases. The CDR3 contains 16 residues. J lost 3 bases, V lost 0 bases, and 4 bases had no gene match. Germline V CDR1 and CDR2: SGHDT, YYEEEE. The CDR3 reads CASSLGRDRGDTEAFF. CDR3 nucleotide sequence: TGTGCCAGCAGCTTGGGACGGGACAGGGGGGACACTGAAGCTTTCTTT.

The count of this clone is one. The chain uses TRBV14 and TRBJ1-3, with 7 bases identical to TRBD1. The ends lost 4 bases at V and 4 bases at J; junction bases unmatched: 4. CDR1 and CDR2 from the germline V gene are SGHDN and FVKESK. CDR3 length equals 14 residues. CDR3 protein: CASSPRGTGNTIYF. The CDR3 bases are TGTGCCAGCAGCCCCAGGGGGACCGGAAACACCATATATTTT. The full variable domain, its missing parts supplied by reference TRBV14 and TRBJ1-3, is EAGVTQFPSHSVIEKGQTVTLRCDPISGHDNLYWYRRVMGKEIKFLLHFVKESKQDESGMPNNRFLAERTGGTYSTLKVQPAELEDSGVYFCASSPRGTGNTIYFGEGSWLTVV.

The chain carries TRBV7-3 and TRBJ2-1; TRBD2 agrees at 8 bases. The CDR3 length is 15 residues. Per germline, CDR1 SGHTA and CDR2 FQGTGA. The trim removed 6 bases at V and 8 bases at J, leaving 12 bases unmatched. The CDR3 here is CASSTSGGRTDEQFF. In DNA form, the CDR3 reads TGTGCCAGCAGTACCAGCGGGGGACGAACGGATGAGCAGTTCTTC.